Reported below is one TCR beta chain. This sample was included in a study of blood T cell repertoires in COVID-19. Study-level background: The cDNA or gDNA used as material had been derived from T cells, B-cell-depleted T cells, or PBMCs.

Germline values: CDR1 SGHVS, CDR2 FNYEAQ. This CDR3 has 18 amino acids. Trimming removed 5 bases from V and 0 bases from J; junction bases left unmatched: 10. TCRdb keeps only in-frame clones here, not all; method: immunoSEQ multiplex PCR. The data contain roughly 240,000 clones, approximately 82% of them singletons. The clonotype originates from a woman of 80 years or more with acute or convalescent COVID-19. Sequenced: peripheral blood. V and J are TRBV7-6 and TRBJ2-3; 11 bases match TRBD2. The CDR3 here is CASSLGLAAATSTDTQYF. CDR3 sequence (DNA): TGTGCCAGCAGCCTGGGACTAGCGGCCGCGACTAGCACAGATACGCAGTATTTT.